These T cell receptor beta chains were read from a single sample in a study of shared clonotypes between healthy human individuals. Repertoires were generated with immunoSEQ multiplex PCR, while TCRdb's copy carries only in-frame clones and drops some. Of over a million clones in the sample, roughly 96% were seen once. Sample: naive CD4+ T cells sorted from blood. The receptor set was obtained from a man in his thirties or forties in good health. CDR3s include the opening cysteine and the closing phenylalanine or tryptophan. The order of the fields is clone size, V gene, J gene, CDR3 length, D gene, CDR3 DNA, CDR3 protein. A D gene is named only where the DNA matches it firmly. For some rows the clone size is stated as once, few or many, or as a class when expanded; others skip it.

abundance: NA; v_gene: TRBV6-1; j_gene: TRBJ2-3; len: 12; d_gene: NA; CDR3nt: TGTGCCAGCACTCCTCAGATAGATACGCAGTATTTT; CDR3aa: CASTPQIDTQYF
abundance: NA; v_gene: TRBV6-6; j_gene: TRBJ2-1; len: 16; d_gene: NA; CDR3nt: TGTGCCAGCACCCTTCTAGATGTGGGCCCTAGGAATGAGCAGTTCTTC; CDR3aa: CASTLLDVGPRNEQFF
abundance: once; v_gene: TRBV9; j_gene: TRBJ2-7; len: 15; d_gene: NA; CDR3nt: TGTGCCAGCAGCTCCGATGACTCTAGGGCCTACGAGCAGTACTTC; CDR3aa: CASSSDDSRAYEQYF
abundance: NA; v_gene: TRBV4-1; j_gene: TRBJ2-2; len: 18; d_gene: TRBD2; CDR3nt: TGCGCCAGCAGCCAAGATCTGACTAGCGGGGCGAACACCGGGGAGCTGTTTTTT; CDR3aa: CASSQDLTSGANTGELFF
abundance: NA; v_gene: TRBV19; j_gene: TRBJ2-2; len: 14; d_gene: TRBD1; CDR3nt: TGTGCCAGTAGGGGACAGGGGGAGACCGGGGAGCTGTTTTTT; CDR3aa: CASRGQGETGELFF
abundance: NA; v_gene: TRBV11-2; j_gene: TRBJ2-7; len: 13; d_gene: TRBD1; CDR3nt: TGTGCCAGCAGCCGAGGACAGGGCTACGAGCAGTACTTC; CDR3aa: CASSRGQGYEQYF
abundance: NA; v_gene: TRBV7-6; j_gene: TRBJ2-1; len: 16; d_gene: TRBD2; CDR3nt: TGTGCCAGCAGCGGGAATGTAGCGGGAGGCTACAATGAGCAGTTCTTC; CDR3aa: CASSGNVAGGYNEQFF
abundance: NA; v_gene: TRBV5-1; j_gene: TRBJ2-7; len: 16; d_gene: NA; CDR3nt: TGCGCCAGCAGCTTGGCCTTTTTGGGGGCGCGGGACGAGCAGTACTTC; CDR3aa: CASSLAFLGARDEQYF
abundance: NA; v_gene: TRBV11-1; j_gene: TRBJ2-2; len: 16; d_gene: NA; CDR3nt: TGTGCCAGCAGCCAACCCTTGGGACAGAACACCGGGGAGCTGTTTTTT; CDR3aa: CASSQPLGQNTGELFF
abundance: NA; v_gene: TRBV10-2; j_gene: TRBJ1-5; len: 17; d_gene: NA; CDR3nt: TGCGCCAGCAGTGAGAGGGCGGGGTTGGGGCCAAATCAGCCCCAGCATTTT; CDR3aa: CASSERAGLGPNQPQHF
abundance: NA; v_gene: TRBV5-1; j_gene: TRBJ2-7; len: 15; d_gene: TRBD2; CDR3nt: TGCGCCAGCAGCTTGGGGACTAGCGGCTCCTACGAGCAGTACTTC; CDR3aa: CASSLGTSGSYEQYF
abundance: NA; v_gene: TRBV7-8; j_gene: TRBJ2-7; len: 15; d_gene: NA; CDR3nt: TGTGCCAGCAGCTTAGGCGGTTTCCGCTCCTACGAGCAGTACTTC; CDR3aa: CASSLGGFRSYEQYF
abundance: NA; v_gene: TRBV7-2; j_gene: TRBJ2-3; len: 14; d_gene: NA; CDR3nt: TGTGCCAGCAGCTTGGACAGACTGGCAGATACGCAGTATTTT; CDR3aa: CASSLDRLADTQYF
abundance: NA; v_gene: TRBV28; j_gene: TRBJ1-4; len: 14; d_gene: NA; CDR3nt: TGTGCCAGCAGTTTTGTGGGCGGAGAAGAAAAACTGTTTTTT; CDR3aa: CASSFVGGEEKLFF
abundance: NA; v_gene: TRBV2; j_gene: TRBJ2-1; len: 14; d_gene: TRBD2; CDR3nt: TGTGCCAGCATACTAGCGGGAGTTTCGAATGAGCAGTTCTTC; CDR3aa: CASILAGVSNEQFF
abundance: NA; v_gene: TRBV20-1; j_gene: TRBJ2-5; len: 11; d_gene: NA; CDR3nt: TGCAGTGCTAGAGCCAAAGAGACCCAGTACTTC; CDR3aa: CSARAKETQYF
abundance: once; v_gene: TRBV18; j_gene: TRBJ2-1; len: 17; d_gene: TRBD2; CDR3nt: TGTGCCAGCTCACCCCTGGATGGAGCGGGAGTCCCTACTGAGCAGTTCTTC; CDR3aa: CASSPLDGAGVPTEQFF
abundance: NA; v_gene: TRBV10-2; j_gene: TRBJ2-7; len: 15; d_gene: TRBD2; CDR3nt: TGCGCCAGCAGGAGGTCGGGGGGGTCGTCCTACGAGCAGTACTTC; CDR3aa: CASRRSGGSSYEQYF
abundance: NA; v_gene: TRBV19; j_gene: TRBJ2-2; len: 14; d_gene: NA; CDR3nt: TGTGCCAGTACTCCCGGACAGAACACCGGGGAGCTGTTTTTT; CDR3aa: CASTPGQNTGELFF
abundance: NA; v_gene: TRBV19; j_gene: TRBJ2-1; len: 15; d_gene: TRBD2; CDR3nt: TGTGCCAGTAGTACAAGGACTAGCGGCTACAATGAGCAGTTCTTC; CDR3aa: CASSTRTSGYNEQFF
abundance: NA; v_gene: TRBV5-1; j_gene: TRBJ2-5; len: 14; d_gene: TRBD1; CDR3nt: TGCGCCAGCAGCTTGGCTGGGACAGAGAGAACCCAGTACTTC; CDR3aa: CASSLAGTERTQYF
abundance: NA; v_gene: TRBV7-2; j_gene: TRBJ2-4; len: 15; d_gene: NA; CDR3nt: TGTGCCAGTTCTACAGCTAGCCTAGCCAAAAACATTCAGTACTTC; CDR3aa: CASSTASLAKNIQYF
abundance: NA; v_gene: TRBV4-3; j_gene: TRBJ2-2; len: 17; d_gene: NA; CDR3nt: TGCGCCAGCAGCCCCCAATCTTTCCGGTGGGGCACCGGGGAGCTGTTTTTT; CDR3aa: CASSPQSFRWGTGELFF
abundance: NA; v_gene: TRBV29-1; j_gene: TRBJ2-3; len: 12; d_gene: NA; CDR3nt: TGCAGCGAGAAATGGGGAACAGATACGCAGTATTTT; CDR3aa: CSEKWGTDTQYF
abundance: NA; v_gene: TRBV7-8; j_gene: TRBJ2-1; len: 15; d_gene: NA; CDR3nt: TGTGCCAGCAGCTCCGTGGCGAGTAACTTCAATGAGCAGTTCTTC; CDR3aa: CASSSVASNFNEQFF
abundance: NA; v_gene: TRBV28; j_gene: TRBJ1-2; len: 16; d_gene: TRBD1; CDR3nt: TGTGCCAGCAGTTTAGCTGGGGGCGGGACAGCCTATGGCTACACCTTC; CDR3aa: CASSLAGGGTAYGYTF
abundance: NA; v_gene: TRBV28; j_gene: TRBJ2-2; len: 16; d_gene: NA; CDR3nt: TGTGCCAGCAGTTCCTCAGGCACCAGATACACCGGGGAGCTGTTTTTT; CDR3aa: CASSSSGTRYTGELFF
abundance: NA; v_gene: TRBV5-1; j_gene: TRBJ1-1; len: 14; d_gene: NA; CDR3nt: TGCGCCAGCAGCCCCGGCCCCATGAACACTGAAGCTTTCTTT; CDR3aa: CASSPGPMNTEAFF
abundance: NA; v_gene: TRBV10-3; j_gene: TRBJ1-2; len: 12; d_gene: NA; CDR3nt: TGTGCCATCAGTGACAGACCCTATGGCTACACCTTC; CDR3aa: CAISDRPYGYTF
abundance: NA; v_gene: TRBV25-1; j_gene: TRBJ2-5; len: 15; d_gene: NA; CDR3nt: TGTGCCAGCAGTGATTTTGTGAGGGAACCGGAGACCCAGTACTTC; CDR3aa: CASSDFVREPETQYF
abundance: NA; v_gene: TRBV11-2; j_gene: TRBJ2-3; len: 16; d_gene: NA; CDR3nt: TGTGCCAGCAGCTACAACAGGGTGGGGCGCACAGATACGCAGTATTTT; CDR3aa: CASSYNRVGRTDTQYF
abundance: NA; v_gene: TRBV5-5; j_gene: TRBJ2-5; len: 13; d_gene: TRBD2; CDR3nt: TGTGCCAGCAGCCTTAGCGGGGAAGAGACCCAGTACTTC; CDR3aa: CASSLSGEETQYF
abundance: NA; v_gene: TRBV5-1; j_gene: TRBJ2-7; len: 13; d_gene: NA; CDR3nt: TGCGCCAGCAGCATCGAACTAGGATACGAGCAGTACTTC; CDR3aa: CASSIELGYEQYF
abundance: NA; v_gene: TRBV25-1; j_gene: TRBJ2-1; len: 16; d_gene: NA; CDR3nt: TGTGCCAGCAGACTAGCTTCGAGGGACGGGAGCAATGAGCAGTTCTTC; CDR3aa: CASRLASRDGSNEQFF
abundance: NA; v_gene: TRBV5-4; j_gene: TRBJ1-3; len: 15; d_gene: NA; CDR3nt: TGTGCCAGCAGCTCTGTGGGGAGTTACGGAAACACCATATATTTT; CDR3aa: CASSSVGSYGNTIYF
abundance: once; v_gene: TRBV18; j_gene: TRBJ2-3; len: 17; d_gene: TRBD2; CDR3nt: TGTGCCAGCTCACCACGGGGTAGCGGGGTCGGCACAGATACGCAGTATTTT; CDR3aa: CASSPRGSGVGTDTQYF
abundance: once; v_gene: TRBV28; j_gene: TRBJ2-1; len: 14; d_gene: NA; CDR3nt: TGTGCCAGCAGTTTATTTGGAACGAGAAATGAGCAGTTCTTC; CDR3aa: CASSLFGTRNEQFF
abundance: NA; v_gene: TRBV19; j_gene: TRBJ2-3; len: 16; d_gene: NA; CDR3nt: TGTGCCAGTAGTATGCTACCGGGTTCTAGCACAGATACGCAGTATTTT; CDR3aa: CASSMLPGSSTDTQYF
abundance: NA; v_gene: TRBV5-4; j_gene: TRBJ1-4; len: 14; d_gene: TRBD1; CDR3nt: TGTGCCAGCAGCTTGGGACAGGGGGCTGAAAAACTGTTTTTT; CDR3aa: CASSLGQGAEKLFF
abundance: NA; v_gene: TRBV7-9; j_gene: TRBJ2-7; len: 14; d_gene: NA; CDR3nt: TGTGCCAGCAGCTTAGTGCGTCTACCCTACGAGCAGTACTTC; CDR3aa: CASSLVRLPYEQYF
abundance: NA; v_gene: TRBV9; j_gene: TRBJ2-7; len: 16; d_gene: NA; CDR3nt: TGTGCCAGCAGCGTAGGGACCACAACCGGAGCCTCCGAGCAGTACTTC; CDR3aa: CASSVGTTTGASEQYF
abundance: NA; v_gene: TRBV27; j_gene: TRBJ2-7; len: 16; d_gene: TRBD2; CDR3nt: TGTGCCAGCATCTGGACTAGCGGGAGGAAGTCCTACGAGCAGTACTTC; CDR3aa: CASIWTSGRKSYEQYF
abundance: few; v_gene: TRBV11-2; j_gene: TRBJ1-1; len: 13; d_gene: NA; CDR3nt: TGTGCCAGCAGCATCGTTAGGGGGACTGAAGCTTTCTTT; CDR3aa: CASSIVRGTEAFF
abundance: NA; v_gene: TRBV6-1; j_gene: TRBJ1-2; len: 14; d_gene: NA; CDR3nt: TGTGCCAGCAGACAAGGGGCCGTGGGCTATGGCTACACCTTC; CDR3aa: CASRQGAVGYGYTF
abundance: once; v_gene: TRBV7-3; j_gene: TRBJ2-2; len: 15; d_gene: NA; CDR3nt: TGTGCCAGCAGCTTTAACGGGATTAACACCGGGGAGCTGTTTTTT; CDR3aa: CASSFNGINTGELFF